The entry below gives a single T cell receptor beta chain sequence along with its context. This CDR3 is built from 15 residues. From germline, CDR1 is ENHRY and CDR2 SYGVKD. V gave up 3 bases and J gave up 4 bases, with 10 bases separating them. The PCR made use of 60 Vbeta and 13 Jbeta primers. The protocol was immunoSEQ multiplex PCR, while the TCRdb copy is restricted to in-frame clones and leaves out a portion. The sample holds approximately 130,000 clones, around 74% seen once. The data stem from a study of cytomegalovirus exposure and HLA in healthy donors. Background on the study: HLA-typed donors contributed approximately 92 million unique TCRs, which were held in an early data release.

Sequences were obtained from PBMCs. The sequence was collected from a man aged 25 to 40 in good health and CMV-seronegative. This chain joins TRBV10-3 and TRBJ2-6, with D possibly matching TRBD1 (5 bases). CDR3: CAISEVREGANVLTF. DNA for the CDR3: TGTGCCATCAGTGAAGTCAGGGAAGGGGCCAACGTCCTGACTTTC.